This T cell receptor (beta chain) comes out of a study of blood T cell repertoires in COVID-19. Across the study: Researchers got acute and convalescent COVID-19 samples from the United States, Italy and Spain.

The CDR3 has 16 amino acids. Trimming cost V 1 base and J 6 bases, with 17 bases left between them. Germline V gene data show CDR1 as SGHTA and CDR2 as FQGNSA. Under the authors' procedure: Amplification from reference gene primers served as the basis for estimated nucleated cell counts. Assay: immunoSEQ multiplex PCR; the TCRdb copy retains only in-frame clones and omits some. The V and J calls and clone size come from that table; D and trimming were worked out from the DNA. The sample yields approximately 140,000 clones, roughly 89% seen once. The clonotype comes from a woman in her 40s with acute or convalescent COVID-19. The chain couples TRBV7-2 to TRBJ2-3; possibly TRBD1 for D (5 bases). The sequencing input was peripheral blood. Here the CDR3 reads CASSLVGASIADTQYF. CDR3 coding DNA: TGTGCCAGCAGCTTAGTTGGGGCGTCCATCGCGGATACGCAGTATTTT.